The entry that follows covers one TCR beta chain sequence. The sample belongs to a study of cytomegalovirus exposure and HLA in healthy donors. 13 Jbeta primers and 60 Vbeta primers were used for the PCR. The protocol was immunoSEQ multiplex PCR, while the TCRdb copy is restricted to in-frame clones and leaves out a portion. This sample carries around 120,000 clones, more than 60% of them seen once, and the ten largest clones take about 3%. This CDR3 contains 16 residues. From germline, CDR1 is MNHEY and CDR2 SVGAGI. V lost 0 bases and J 1 base, leaving 10 bases between the germline ends. The source is a man aged 30 to 39 in good health and CMV-seronegative. Source material: PBMCs. This chain links TRBV6-5 with TRBJ1-3; D may be TRBD1 (5 bases). This chain's CDR3 is CASSYSLGGSGNTIYF. In nucleotides, the CDR3 is TGTGCCAGCAGTTACTCCCTCGGGGGGTCTGGAAACACCATATATTTT.